Many counts were recorded for the clone carrying this T cell receptor (beta chain). Its antigen is currently unknown. Other autoimmune diseases, uncontrolled infections, pregnancy or lactation excluded patients from enrollment. This specimen comes from a study of Graves' ophthalmopathy and Graves' hyperthyroidism. On the study more broadly: Ophthalmopathy not arising within 18 months of follow-up defined hyperthyroidism as stable. Whole-study findings and limits: Between ophthalmopathy and stable hyperthyroidism, a 13-signature model drew a separation with roughly 85% sensitivity and around 80% specificity. This model predicted ophthalmopathy progression (sensitivity around 71%, specificity around 72%).

The sequenced template was RNA, covering the TCR beta CDR3 region. Scientists carried out first-round RT-PCR using HTBI primers and then a second-round multiplex PCR. A single record per CDR3 protein comes from TCRdb applying MiXCR to the multiplex PCR reads. This table has around 1.1 million distinct CDR3 sequences, about 36% appearing once. Germline values: CDR1 ENHRY, CDR2 SYGVKD. V was shortened by 10 bases and J by 1 base, with 13 bases between the two germline ends. This CDR3 is built from 14 residues. This clonotype originated in an adult man with Graves' hyperthyroidism. The specimen was peripheral blood or thyroid tissue (not recorded which). The V gene is TRBV10-3, the J gene TRBJ2-2, with D possibly TRBD1 on 6 matching bases. CDR3 sequence reads: CASTPGQNTGELFF. CDR3 DNA: TGTGCCAGCACGCCGGGACAGAACACCGGGGAGCTGTTTTTT.